Listed below are T cell receptor beta chains from one sample, sequenced in a study of blood T cell repertoires in COVID-19. Libraries were prepared by immunoSEQ multiplex PCR; TCRdb keeps only in-frame clonotypes and omits some of them. This repertoire shows about 250,000 clones, around nine tenths found once; its top ten account for about 1.6%. The specimen sequenced was PBMCs or T cells enriched from blood (not recorded which). The receptor source for this set is a woman aged 45-60 years who had recovered from COVID-19. Both conserved end residues are part of each CDR3.

j_call v_call cdr3_length cdr3_aa
TRBJ1-1 TRBV30 12 CAWSDRETEAFF
TRBJ1-6 TRBV2 15 CASRQTLNNYSPLHF
TRBJ2-1 TRBV5-1 15 CASSLAGLARNEQFF
TRBJ2-1 TRBV2 11 CASSAGNEQFF
TRBJ2-3 TRBV5-4 13 CAIRPGGTDTQYF
TRBJ1-2 TRBV10-3 11 CAIDTNYGYTF
TRBJ1-2 TRBV9 17 CASSPFPKTDRLWGYTF
TRBJ1-1 TRBV2 14 CASSATVTITEAFF
TRBJ1-3 TRBV30 13 CAWSAIGADTIYF
TRBJ2-3 TRBV4-2 17 CASSQPIAGDVTDTQYF
TRBJ2-7 TRBV28 14 CASRRQGFSYEQYF
TRBJ2-7 TRBV19 15 CASSTTVTRGFEQYF
TRBJ2-2 TRBV3-1/TRBV3-2 18 CASSLSLGLAGGTGELFF
TRBJ1-1 TRBV10-3 17 CAIRGIGQGAMNTEAFF
TRBJ2-1 TRBV5-4 13 CASSLRWGGEQFF
TRBJ2-5 TRBV5-1 15 CASSARQGAQETQYF
TRBJ1-4 TRBV19 15 CASGDRVWSNEKLFF
TRBJ1-1 TRBV6-5 13 CASSYTQGSEAFF
TRBJ2-7 TRBV25-1 14 CASSQAGNYYEQYF
TRBJ1-2 TRBV6-5 14 CASSQTRGAYGYTF
TRBJ2-2 TRBV24-1 13 CATTGTHTGELFF
TRBJ1-1 TRBV10-1 13 CASRGGLNTEAFF
TRBJ2-1 TRBV7-8 13 CASSTRDNNEQFF
TRBJ1-1 TRBV15 14 CATSGYPGDTEAFF
TRBJ1-2 TRBV5-4 14 CASSFDRANYGYTF
TRBJ2-2 TRBV12-3/TRBV12-4 13 CASSRQADGELFF
TRBJ1-1 TRBV5-1 13 CASSLGVNTEAFF